The rows below give T cell receptor beta chains drawn from one sample of a study of blood T cell repertoires in COVID-19. Here immunoSEQ multiplex PCR was the method, and the copy in TCRdb shows in-frame clones only, minus some. The table has roughly 180,000 clones, around 78% seen once; the top ten hold under 4.5%. Sequenced input: PBMCs or T cells enriched from blood (not recorded which). The source is a woman between 45 and 60 years old who had recovered from COVID-19. The CDR3 runs from the conserved cysteine through the conserved F or W. D genes are given only for firm matches. Size tells how often a clone was seen (once, few, many) or the class of an expanded clone, and some rows leave it out.

CDR3,DNA,D,size,J,V
CASSFNWGLEAFF,TGTGCCAGCAGCTTCAACTGGGGACTGGAAGCTTTCTTT,-,-,TRBJ1-1,TRBV7-2
CASKEHPGEKLFF,TGTGCCAGCAAAGAACACCCAGGCGAAAAACTGTTTTTT,-,-,TRBJ1-4,TRBV6-5
CASSLGARNQPQHF,TGTGCCAGCAGCTTGGGGGCGAGAAATCAGCCCCAGCATTTT,-,-,TRBJ1-5,TRBV5-6
CATDPQGNTEAFF,TGTGCCACAGACCCCCAGGGAAACACTGAAGCTTTCTTT,-,-,TRBJ1-1,TRBV5-6
CASSLGQGYYGYTF,TGTGCCAGCAGCCTCGGACAGGGGTACTATGGCTACACCTTC,TRBD1,-,TRBJ1-2,TRBV6-5
CASSLGRGPRSGNTIYF,TGTGCCAGCAGCTTAGGACGGGGTCCCCGCTCTGGAAACACCATATATTTT,-,-,TRBJ1-3,TRBV7-8
CASSAGGGYTF,TGTGCCAGCAGTGCTGGGGGGGGCTACACCTTC,-,-,TRBJ1-2,TRBV6-4
CASRSDGTGIGKLFF,TGTGCCAGCCGTTCTGACGGGACAGGGATTGGAAAACTGTTTTTT,TRBD1,-,TRBJ1-4,TRBV6-5
CASSPRDPLTEAFF,TGTGCCAGCAGTCCTCGGGATCCCCTCACTGAAGCTTTCTTT,-,-,TRBJ1-1,TRBV28
CASSLDFNYGYTF,TGTGCCAGCAGTTTAGACTTCAACTATGGCTACACCTTC,-,-,TRBJ1-2,TRBV12-3/TRBV12-4
CASTLGGVKNTGELFF,TGTGCCAGCACCCTCGGCGGGGTAAAGAACACCGGGGAGCTGTTTTTT,-,-,TRBJ2-2,TRBV2
CASSLRGYTEAFF,TGTGCCAGCAGCCTCCGGGGGTACACTGAAGCTTTCTTT,-,-,TRBJ1-1,TRBV9
CASSSGQVYGYTF,TGTGCCAGCAGCTCCGGACAGGTCTATGGCTACACCTTC,TRBD1,-,TRBJ1-2,TRBV7-8
CASRPGQPSPRAFF,TGCGCCAGCAGGCCGGGACAGCCTTCCCCCAGAGCTTTCTTT,TRBD1,-,TRBJ1-1,TRBV5-1
CASSLRSGGIGETQYF,TGTGCCAGCAGCCTCCGGAGCGGGGGAATCGGGGAGACCCAGTACTTC,TRBD2,-,TRBJ2-5,TRBV3-1/TRBV3-2
CASSPTWGHKLYGYTF,TGTGCCAGCAGCCCCACCTGGGGCCATAAATTATATGGCTACACCTTC,-,few,TRBJ1-2,TRBV7-9
CASSYFGQKFYGYTF,TGTGCCAGCAGTTACTTCGGACAGAAATTCTATGGCTACACCTTC,-,-,TRBJ1-2,TRBV6-2/TRBV6-3
CAIRPGLSNSPLHF,TGTGCCATAAGGCCGGGACTGTCTAATTCACCCCTCCACTTT,-,-,TRBJ1-6,TRBV2
CATTGGLSNQPQHF,TGTGCCACCACAGGGGGGTTGAGCAATCAGCCCCAGCATTTT,TRBD1,-,TRBJ1-5,TRBV19
CASSMQKRTPDQPQHF,TGTGCCAGCAGCATGCAGAAGCGGACCCCCGATCAGCCCCAGCATTTT,-,-,TRBJ1-5,TRBV21-1
CASSLWGGSYNEQFF,TGTGCCAGCAGTTTATGGGGGGGCTCTTACAATGAGCAGTTCTTC,-,-,TRBJ2-1,TRBV27
CASSLSTSGGKDGTQYF,TGTGCCAGCAGCTTATCGACTAGCGGGGGGAAAGATGGGACCCAGTACTTC,TRBD2,-,TRBJ2-5,TRBV11-2